Listed below are T cell receptor beta chains from one sample, sequenced in a study of cytomegalovirus exposure and HLA in healthy donors. Data came from immunoSEQ multiplex PCR; TCRdb stores just in-frame clones and leaves some out. Of under 200,000 clones in the sample, approximately 75% were seen once. The sample was PBMCs. The receptors stem from a girl between 5 and 17 years old in good health and CMV-seronegative. CDR3s include the opening cysteine and the closing phenylalanine or tryptophan. The D gene is left open where the match is weak. Clone size is not always given. Where it is, it says once, few, many or a class for expanded clones.

>-|TRBV6-4|TRBJ1-4|few
TGTGCCAGCCACCCAGATTTTGCTAATGAAAAACTGTTTTTT
CASHPDFANEKLFF
>TRBD2|TRBV10-3|TRBJ2-1|-
TGTGCCATCAGTGATAGCGGGGGGGCCGGTTCCTACAATGAGCAGTTCTTC
CAISDSGGAGSYNEQFF
>-|TRBV19|TRBJ1-5|-
TGTGCCAGTAGTACCGACGGGTATTCCCATCAGCCCCAGCATTTT
CASSTDGYSHQPQHF
>-|TRBV5-1|TRBJ2-7|-
TGCGCCAGCAGCCTGCGGGGGGACAGAATCTACGAGCAGTACTTC
CASSLRGDRIYEQYF
>TRBD1|TRBV7-9|TRBJ2-3|few
TGTGCCAGCAGCTTAGAGACAGGGGGCACAGATACGCAGTATTTT
CASSLETGGTDTQYF
>TRBD2|TRBV18|TRBJ2-5|-
TGTGCCAGCTCACCGGACCGGGGGGAGGAGACCCAGTACTTC
CASSPDRGEETQYF
>TRBD2|TRBV7-9|TRBJ2-1|-
TGTGCCAGCAGCTTCATACCTATAGCGGGGGGCGACAATGAGCAGTTCTTC
CASSFIPIAGGDNEQFF
>-|TRBV9|TRBJ1-1|-
TGTGCCAGCAGCGTAGGATCTACAGGGAGCTCTGAAGCTTTCTTT
CASSVGSTGSSEAFF
>-|TRBV19|TRBJ1-1|-
TGTGCCAGTAGCAGGCCCGGCACTGAAGCTTTCTTT
CASSRPGTEAFF
>-|TRBV4-1|TRBJ2-6|medium-sized
TGCGCCAGCAGCCAAGAGGAGGGTTCCGGGGCCAACGTCCTGACTTTC
CASSQEEGSGANVLTF
>-|TRBV5-1|TRBJ1-1|few
TGCGCCAGCAGCTCCCCCGCGGGGCCGGGGAACACTGAAGCTTTCTTT
CASSSPAGPGNTEAFF
>TRBD1|TRBV19|TRBJ1-1|-
TGTGCCAGTAGTGCGGACAGGTGGAGCACTGAAGCTTTCTTT
CASSADRWSTEAFF
>TRBD1|TRBV25-1|TRBJ1-1|-
TGTGCCAGCAGTCCCACAGGGGACGGAATGAACACTGAAGCTTTCTTT
CASSPTGDGMNTEAFF
>TRBD1|TRBV7-8|TRBJ1-1|-
TGTGCCAGCAGCCTCAGGACAGGGCGCGAAGCTTTCTTT
CASSLRTGREAFF
>TRBD2|TRBV11-2|TRBJ2-1|-
TGTGCCAGCAGCTTAGGCCTAGCGGGGGGTTACAATGAGCAGTTCTTC
CASSLGLAGGYNEQFF
>TRBD1|TRBV5-4|TRBJ1-3|-
TGTGCCAGCAGCCAGGGGGCTCCTGGAAACACCATATATTTT
CASSQGAPGNTIYF
>TRBD1|TRBV19|TRBJ2-7|-
TGTGCCAGTAGTAGACAGGGGTCCACCTACGAGCAGTACTTC
CASSRQGSTYEQYF
>TRBD2|TRBV11-2|TRBJ2-7|-
TGTGCCAGCAGCTCATCAGCGGGGGCCTACGAGCAGTACTTC
CASSSSAGAYEQYF
>-|TRBV2|TRBJ1-1|-
TGTGCCAGCAGTGTGGGGGGGGCTGAAGCTTTCTTT
CASSVGGAEAFF
>-|TRBV2|TRBJ2-7|-
TGTGCCAGCAGTTGGCAGGGTCGACTCTACGAGCAGTACTTC
CASSWQGRLYEQYF
>-|TRBV18|TRBJ2-7|few
TGTGCCAGCTCACTTTTAGGGGTTTTACACGAGCAGTACTTC
CASSLLGVLHEQYF
>TRBD1|TRBV27|TRBJ1-2|-
TGTGCCAGCAGACGAGACAGGGACTATGGCTACACCTTC
CASRRDRDYGYTF
>TRBD2|TRBV5-4|TRBJ2-3|-
TGTGCCAGCAGCTTGTTCGGGGGGATGTTCACAGATACGCAGTATTTT
CASSLFGGMFTDTQYF
>TRBD1|TRBV18|TRBJ2-1|-
TGTGCCAGCTCACGACAGGGTGGGAACAATGAGCAGTTCTTC
CASSRQGGNNEQFF
>-|TRBV27|TRBJ1-1|-
TGTGCCAGCAGTTTTACTGTGAACACTGAAGCTTTCTTT
CASSFTVNTEAFF
>-|TRBV25-1|TRBJ1-1|few
TGTGCCAGCAGTGAATCAGGGAACACTGAAGCTTTCTTT
CASSESGNTEAFF
>-|TRBV9|TRBJ1-4|once
TGTGCCAGCAGCGTAGGATCCGGGACAGAAAAACTGTTTTTT
CASSVGSGTEKLFF
>-|TRBV5-6|TRBJ1-5|-
TGTGCCAGCACCGACGGGTCGGGGCAGCCCCAGCATTTT
CASTDGSGQPQHF
>-|TRBV7-9|TRBJ1-1|few
TGTGCCAGCAGCTTACGTGGGGGGGACAAGGTAGCGACTGAAGCTTTCTTT
CASSLRGGDKVATEAFF
>-|TRBV13|TRBJ2-5|-
TGTGCCAGCAGCCTCGGGGCACAGGGTTCGGCTGGAGAGACCCAGTACTTC
CASSLGAQGSAGETQYF
>-|TRBV30|TRBJ2-7|-
TGTGCCTGGAGACCCCCCCCAGGGTCCGAGCAGTACTTC
CAWRPPPGSEQYF
>-|TRBV5-1|TRBJ1-1|-
TGCGCCAGCAGCTTTGAGGCCCTGAACACTGAAGCTTTCTTT
CASSFEALNTEAFF
>TRBD1|TRBV6-4|TRBJ2-7|-
TGTGCCAGCAGTGAAAACAGGGGTCACGAGCAGTACTTC
CASSENRGHEQYF
>TRBD1|TRBV2|TRBJ1-3|few
TGTGCCAGCAGGCTCGGGACAGGGGTAGTCGGAAACACCATATATTTT
CASRLGTGVVGNTIYF
>TRBD1|TRBV2|TRBJ1-5|-
TGTGCCAGCAACAGACAGGGAGGACAGCCCCAGCATTTT
CASNRQGGQPQHF
>TRBD2|TRBV30|TRBJ2-1|-
TGTGCCTGGCTTAGGACTAGCGGGGTGAATGAGCAGTTCTTC
CAWLRTSGVNEQFF
>-|TRBV6-7|TRBJ1-6|-
TGTGCCAGCAATAGAATTACCCGGGACACGGAGAATTCACCCCTCCACTTT
CASNRITRDTENSPLHF
>-|TRBV6-1|TRBJ2-7|-
TGTGCCAGCAGTGAAGCCTCGAACACCGTCTTCTCCTACGAGCAGTACTTC
CASSEASNTVFSYEQYF
>TRBD2|TRBV2|TRBJ2-3|-
TGTGCCAGCACCACTAGCGGATACACAGATACGCAGTATTTT
CASTTSGYTDTQYF
>TRBD2|TRBV15|TRBJ2-5|-
TGTGCCACCAGCAGAGGAAATTTAGCGGGGAAAGAGACCCAGTACTTC
CATSRGNLAGKETQYF
>-|TRBV28|TRBJ2-3|-
TGTGCCAGCAGTTTTCCCTCTTTTGATACGCAGTATTTT
CASSFPSFDTQYF